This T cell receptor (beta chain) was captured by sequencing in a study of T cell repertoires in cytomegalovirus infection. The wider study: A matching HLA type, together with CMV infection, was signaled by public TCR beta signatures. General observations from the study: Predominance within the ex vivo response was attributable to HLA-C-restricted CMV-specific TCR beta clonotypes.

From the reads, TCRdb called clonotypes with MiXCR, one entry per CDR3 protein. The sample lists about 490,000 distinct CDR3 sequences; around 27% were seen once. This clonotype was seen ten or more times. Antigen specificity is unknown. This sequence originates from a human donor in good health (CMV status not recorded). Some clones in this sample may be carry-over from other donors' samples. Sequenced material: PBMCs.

DNA for the CDR3: TGTGCCAGCCGAGGATTCAACTACGAGCAGTACTTC. This codes for CASRGFNYEQYF. The chain has TRBV7-2 and TRBJ2-7; no definite D call. The CDR3 is 12 residues long. Looked up from germline, CDR1 is SGHTA and CDR2 is FQGNSA. With 8 bases removed from V and 3 bases from J, the gap between germline ends came to 11 bases.